These 8 T cell receptor beta chains were sequenced from one sample in a study of CD8 T cells in Susac syndrome (dated by TCRdb to between 2018 and 2021). To prepare the library, the immunoSEQ multiplex PCR assay was applied. RNA was extracted with the RNeasy kit and about 0.5 to 1 ug was reverse transcribed using random hexamers. Through fastp at Q25 and MiXCR, TCRdb rebuilt clones from the public reads, retaining in-frame beta chains. Here each entry gathers all rows of one CDR3 protein and keeps the most common genes and DNA. This sample holds 110,000 to 150,000 distinct CDR3 sequences; roughly 95% were observed only once. The top ten hold over 0.075% of the sample. The sample consisted of CD4+ T cells from PBMCs. These receptors came from a human donor with Susac syndrome.

This rearrangement joins TRBV10-3 to TRBJ2-1, with D unclear. Germline-derived CDR1 and CDR2 are ENHRY and SYGVKD. Trimming shortened V by 6 bases and J by 9 bases, and 9 bases separated the two germline ends. The CDR3 runs 11 residues. The CDR3 sequence: CAIREGGEQFF. The DNA for the CDR3 is TGTGCCATCAGGGAAGGTGGTGAGCAGTTCTTC.

This clonotype was seen only once. This rearrangement joins TRBV29-1 to TRBJ2-3, with D perhaps TRBD1 (7 bases). The V end lost 6 bases, the J end lost 8 bases, and 15 bases lay between the germline ends. The CDR3 extends over 12 amino acids. CDR1 is SQVTM and CDR2 is ANQGSEA in the germline V gene. The CDR3 nucleotides read TGCAGCGTCCACCGACAGGGAGGTACGCAGTATTTT. Translated, it gives CSVHRQGGTQYF.

The J gene is TRBJ2-7, the V gene TRBV4-2; 8 bases are shared with TRBD2. The germline V gene has CDR1 LGHNA and CDR2 YNFKEQ. V lost 0 bases and J lost 7; bases outside the gene matches: 11. The length of the CDR3 is 16 residues. CDR3 residues: CASSQDLASGGQEQYF. Written as DNA, the CDR3 is TGTGCCAGCAGCCAAGATCTGGCCAGCGGGGGTCAGGAGCAGTACTTC.

This chain uses TRBV12-3 or TRBV12-4 with TRBJ2-3; D could derive from TRBD1 or TRBD2 (5 bases each). The CDR3 has 12 amino acids. Trimming shortened V by 8 bases and J by 5 bases, and 11 bases separated the two germline ends. The CDR3 protein is CASGMGVDTQYF. CDR3 in DNA: TGTGCCAGCGGCATGGGGGTAGATACGCAGTATTTT.

The gene calls are TRBV2 and TRBJ2-1; D is unresolved. The CDR3 sequence is 13 residues long. In germline, CDR1 is SNHLY, CDR2 FYNNEI. V shed 4 bases and J shed 5 bases, with 9 bases lying between them. The CDR3 sequence: CASSVEQNNEQFF. The CDR3 DNA is TGTGCCAGCAGTGTAGAACAGAACAATGAGCAGTTCTTC.

The chain recombines TRBV4-1 with TRBJ1-5, with a weak D call TRBD1 (6 bases). Trimming cost V 4 bases and J 9 bases, with 13 bases left between them. The CDR3 contains 13 residues. Per the germline V gene, CDR1 is MGHRA and CDR2 is YSYEKL. CDR3 residues: CASSPNAGVPQHF. CDR3 nucleotides: TGCGCCAGCAGCCCTAACGCAGGGGTGCCCCAGCATTTT.

The chain combines TRBV5-6 with TRBJ2-7; 14 nucleotides agree with TRBD2. This CDR3 is built from 15 residues. Per the germline V gene, CDR1 is SGHDT and CDR2 is YYEEEE. The J segment lost 2 bases and the V segment lost 3 bases, leaving 1 base of the junction unmatched. The CDR3 DNA reads as TGTGCCAGCAGCTGGGGACTAGCGGGAGCCTACGAGCAGTACTTC. Protein product: CASSWGLAGAYEQYF. Full variable domain (rest looked up from reference TRBV5-6 and TRBJ2-7): DAGVTQSPTHLIKTRGQQVTLRCSPKSGHDTVSWYQQALGQGPQFIFQYYEEEERQRGNFPDRFSGHQFPNYSSELNVNALLLGDSALYLCASSWGLAGAYEQYFGPGTRLTVT.

The CDR3 nucleotides are TGTGCCAGCAGGAGGGGACAGGGCGGAGAGACCCAGTACTTC. Translation gives CASRRGQGGETQYF. The J gene is TRBJ2-5, the V gene TRBV2; 9 nucleotides align to TRBD1. This CDR3 contains 14 residues. Germline lookup yields CDR1 SNHLY and CDR2 FYNNEI. V shed 6 bases, J shed 4 bases, and the junction held 6 bases outside the gene matches. The complete variable domain, with remaining parts taken from reference TRBV2 and TRBJ2-5, reads EPEVTQTPSHQVTQMGQEVILRCVPISNHLYFYWYRQILGQKVEFLVSFYNNEISEKSEIFDDQFSVERPDGSNFTLKIRSTKLEDSAMYFCASRRGQGGETQYFGPGTRLLVL.